This is a list of T cell receptor beta chains from one sample in a study of blood T cell repertoires in COVID-19. The table came from immunoSEQ multiplex PCR; TCRdb's copy has only in-frame clones and leaves some out. The data hold 50,000 to 55,000 clones, with roughly 90% observed a single time. Sequencing was performed on peripheral blood. The receptors derive from a man aged 80 or over with acute or convalescent COVID-19. Both conserved end residues are part of each CDR3. The order of the fields is D gene, J gene, V gene, clone size, CDR3 DNA, CDR3 protein. D genes are given only for firm matches. The size entry is marked missing in some rows and otherwise reads once, few, many or a size class.

>NA|TRBJ1-3|TRBV30|NA
TGTGCCTGGAGTGTCCCCCCAGTGGGAAACACCATATATTTT
CAWSVPPVGNTIYF
>NA|TRBJ1-1|TRBV3-1/TRBV3-2|NA
TGTGCCAGCAGCCAGACGACAGGGAACACTGAAGCTTTCTTT
CASSQTTGNTEAFF
>NA|TRBJ1-3|TRBV5-1|NA
TGCGCCAGCAGCTTGGGTCTCAGGGCCTCTGGAAACACCATATATTTT
CASSLGLRASGNTIYF
>NA|TRBJ2-7|TRBV9|NA
TGTGCCAGCAGCCCTCACTCCAGGGGACTAATCATCTACGAGCAGTACTTC
CASSPHSRGLIIYEQYF
>TRBD1|TRBJ2-1|TRBV29-1|NA
TGCAGCGTTAACCGGGACAGGGGCCCCGGGCAGTTCTTC
CSVNRDRGPGQFF
>NA|TRBJ1-2|TRBV12-3/TRBV12-4|once
TGTGCCAGCAGCCGAGATAACTATGGCTACACCTTC
CASSRDNYGYTF
>NA|TRBJ1-2|TRBV29-1|NA
TGCAGCGTTGTCTCAGGCGCAGCTAACTATGGCTACACCTTC
CSVVSGAANYGYTF
>TRBD1|TRBJ2-5|TRBV11-2|NA
TGTGCCAGCAGCTCGGGACAGGTATACCAAGAGACCCAGTACTTC
CASSSGQVYQETQYF
>TRBD1|TRBJ2-3|TRBV3-1/TRBV3-2|NA
TGTGCCTCCCTGCAGGGGGATAAGACAGATACGCAGTATTTT
CASLQGDKTDTQYF
>NA|TRBJ1-5|TRBV19|NA
TGTGCCAGTAGGGAACGACAGATCGAGCCCCAGCATTTT
CASRERQIEPQHF
>NA|TRBJ2-7|TRBV6-5|NA
TGTGCCACCTCACTTTTAGGGGCTCAATCCTACGAGCAGTACTTC
CATSLLGAQSYEQYF
>TRBD1|TRBJ1-1|TRBV5-1|NA
TGCGCCAGCAGCTACGGGACAGGGCTTAAGTGGACTGAAGCTTTCTTT
CASSYGTGLKWTEAFF
>NA|TRBJ2-7|TRBV7-2|NA
TGTGCCAGCAGCTTACAGGGGGGATACGAGCAGTACTTC
CASSLQGGYEQYF
>NA|TRBJ1-1|TRBV5-8|once
TGTGCCAGCAGCTTGCGGCAGGTGATGAACACTGAAGCTTTCTTT
CASSLRQVMNTEAFF
>TRBD2|TRBJ2-4|TRBV19|NA
TGTGCCAGTAGCACGGGACTAGCGGGTCTAGCCAAAAACATTCAGTACTTC
CASSTGLAGLAKNIQYF
>NA|TRBJ1-2|TRBV9|NA
TGTGCCAGCAGCGCCTCACAGGGAGGGTATGGCTACACCTTC
CASSASQGGYGYTF
>NA|TRBJ1-6|TRBV7-9|NA
TGTGCCAGCAGCTCTATTTCGGGAAATTCACCCCTCCACTTT
CASSSISGNSPLHF
>NA|TRBJ1-1|TRBV2|NA
TGTGCCAGCAGCCTTAGTGGGAGGAACACTGAAGCTTTCTTT
CASSLSGRNTEAFF
>TRBD1|TRBJ1-6|TRBV2|NA
TGTGCCAGCAGTCTGGACAGGGGGAATTCACCCCTCCACTTT
CASSLDRGNSPLHF
>NA|TRBJ1-2|TRBV4-1|NA
TGCGCCAGCAGCCAAGGTCTCGGGAGTAAGGGCTACACCTTC
CASSQGLGSKGYTF
>NA|TRBJ2-3|TRBV9|NA
TGTGCCAGCAGCGTCTTAGACACTCGTAGCACAGATACGCAGTATTTT
CASSVLDTRSTDTQYF
>TRBD1|TRBJ2-2|TRBV9|NA
TGTGCCAGCACGAAGGGACAGGGGACCGGGGAGCTGTTTTTT
CASTKGQGTGELFF
>TRBD1|TRBJ1-6|TRBV11-2|NA
TGTGCCAGCGAGGGACAGGGTAATTCACCCCTCCACTTT
CASEGQGNSPLHF
>TRBD2|TRBJ2-4|TRBV6-4|once
TGTGCCAGCAGTGACAGCGGGGGGGTAAAAAACATTCAGTACTTC
CASSDSGGVKNIQYF